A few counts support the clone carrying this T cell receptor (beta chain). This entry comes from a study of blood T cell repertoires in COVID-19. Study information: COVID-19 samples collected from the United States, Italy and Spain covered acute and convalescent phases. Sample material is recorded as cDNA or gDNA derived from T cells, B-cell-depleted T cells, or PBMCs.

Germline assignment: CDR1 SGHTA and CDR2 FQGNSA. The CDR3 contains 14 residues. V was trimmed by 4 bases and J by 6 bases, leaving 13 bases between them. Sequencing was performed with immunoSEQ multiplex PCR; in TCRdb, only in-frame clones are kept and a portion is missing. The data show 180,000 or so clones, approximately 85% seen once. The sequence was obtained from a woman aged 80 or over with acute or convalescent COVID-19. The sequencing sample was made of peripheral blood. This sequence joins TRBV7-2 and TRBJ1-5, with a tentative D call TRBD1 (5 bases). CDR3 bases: TGTGCCAGCAGCTCCCTCCAGGGTTTTCAGCCCCAGCATTTT. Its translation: CASSSLQGFQPQHF.